This T cell receptor beta chain stems from a study of glioma-infiltrating T cells after dendritic cell vaccination (dated by TCRdb to 2016 to 2018). A note on the overall study: Of the approximately 15 glioblastoma patients in the cohort, all drawn from Phase I and II dendritic cell vaccination trials, 9 were newly diagnosed and 6 had recurrent disease. Between the early 2000s and the early 2010s, patients were given autologous tumor lysate-pulsed dendritic cell vaccination. The vaccine was prepared from monocyte-derived dendritic cells that were cultured for 6 to 7 days with IL-4 and GM-CSF and then pulsed overnight with autologous tumor lysate. Each patient was given three intradermal dendritic cell vaccine injections, spaced two weeks apart, in the arm below the axilla. In glioblastoma patients vaccinated with dendritic cells, deep sequencing of TCR beta CDR3 regions served to measure the amount of tumor-infiltrating lymphocytes and to compare repertoires between tumor and blood. Survival after dendritic cell vaccination was correlated with TCR sequencing metrics, including TIL content and tumor-blood repertoire overlap.

On the study overall, not on this receptor specifically: The cohort was small and heterogeneous, few patients had complete blood and tumor sets, and even fewer had initial-recurrent tumor pairs. The three-group TCR overlap response model was characterized as speculative, and prospective validation of the model was stated to be required. TCR clonality showed no direct relationship with survival, which suggests that a diverse polyclonal response may be important. Higher estimated pretreatment TIL content predicted longer time to progression and overall survival after dendritic cell vaccination.

The immunoSEQ assay amplified TCRB CDR3 regions from around 2 micrograms of genomic DNA, or from all available DNA when less than that amount was available. For multiplex PCR, 60 forward primers for TCR V beta segments and 13 reverse primers for J beta segments were used. To estimate reads per starting template, synthetic control templates were spiked into each sample at limiting dilution. Reads of 87 bp were generated by sequencing on the Illumina HiSeq System. As for the authors' bioinformatics: PCR and sequencing errors were removed by a nearest neighbor algorithm that merged closely related sequences. TCR overlap was defined as the percentage of unique tumor TCR beta sequences that were also found in the peripheral blood of the same patient. Imported from immuneACCESS, the table was reduced by TCRdb to in-frame sequences with V and J called. These copies leave out some clones; in studies compared against another copy, an unresolved V gene accounts for under half, and the cause of the remainder is not known. V, J and clone size reflect that table, while D and trimming were determined from the DNA. This sample has 98,000 or so clones in its table, and around 80% of those were observed once. Clones ranked in the top ten supply roughly 5.3% of the sample.

The CDR1 and CDR2 encoded by the germline V gene (reference sequence) are MNHNY and SVGAGI. The CDR3 holds 15 amino acids from the cysteine to the phenylalanine. Kept here is only the CDR3 DNA, which spans 45 bases and is read in frame from base 1. Trimming accounts for 7 bases at V and 1 base at J, while the number of junction bases matched to no gene is 8. Concerning this clone itself: Which antigen it targets is not known. No much larger clone is present one base from it, and per-base qualities are unavailable.

Taken with the paper, the label for time point translates to: after dendritic cell vaccination, including at tumor progression/relapse. Patients were selected on the basis of adequate residual fresh-frozen tumor tissue and more than two years of available survival data. Molecular status otherwise varied across the glioblastoma patients, but none of them carried an isocitrate dehydrogenase mutation. PBMC were collected before vaccination, two weeks after the third vaccination, and at tumor progression if tumor progression occurred. The Qiagen DNeasy Blood extraction Kit was used to extract genomic DNA.

In this chain, TRBV6-6 is recombined with TRBJ2-5; 8 bases in the junction line up with TRBD2. The specimen was blood, collected after dendritic cell vaccination. This TCR came from a human donor with glioblastoma. The CDR3 in this case is CASIPRGGTQETQYF. In nucleotides, the sequence is TGTGCCAGCATTCCCCGGGGGGGGACCCAAGAGACCCAGTACTTC.